The 9 T cell receptor beta chains below all came from one sample that was sequenced in a study of T-cell reconstitution after alpha-beta-depleted transplantation in children. TCRbeta library preparation incorporated unique molecular identifiers. TCRdb fed the PCR reads into MiXCR, producing one record per CDR3 protein. The sample carries approximately 1,000,000 distinct CDR3 sequences, around 30% recorded once. The sequences come from PBMCs, mostly from graft donor cells, collected 360 days after TCRalphabeta/CD19-depleted stem cell transplant. These receptors were obtained from a boy under three years old who had a stem cell transplant for SCID, so the T cells may come from the graft donor.

The V gene is TRBV7-2, the J gene TRBJ1-5, with D unclear. Trimming removed 2 bases from V and 7 bases from J, with 12 bases in between. The germline V gene encodes CDR1 SGHTA and CDR2 FQGNSA. The CDR3 is 14 amino acids. The CDR3 loop is CASSLRETHQPQHF. CDR3 DNA: TGTGCCAGCAGCTTAAGGGAAACGCACCAGCCCCAGCATTTT.

J is TRBJ2-7 and V is TRBV12-3 or TRBV12-4; 8 bases align to TRBD1. V was pared by 7 bases and J by 6 bases, with 14 bases of the junction left unmatched. The length of the CDR3 is 15 residues. The CDR3 DNA is TGTGCCAGCACCCTATGGACAGGGTCGGAAGGCGAGCAGTACTTC. This translates into CASTLWTGSEGEQYF.

The chain couples TRBV12-3 or TRBV12-4 to TRBJ2-5, with D perhaps matching TRBD2 (7 bases). This CDR3 spans 15 amino acids. V was pared by 3 bases and J by 2 bases, with 13 bases between. In DNA form, the CDR3 reads TGTGCCAGCAGTTTGGGGGGGCCCTTTCAAGAGACCCAGTACTTC. It encodes CASSLGGPFQETQYF.

This clonotype was found a few times. The chain recombines TRBV6-5 with TRBJ1-1; D remains ambiguous. The CDR3 totals 14 residues. Germline CDR1 is MNHEY and CDR2 is SVGAGI. V gave up 1 base and J gave up 2 bases, with 8 bases separating them. For the CDR3, the DNA is TGTGCCAGCAGTTACTGGGGATTTAACACTGAAGCTTTCTTT. It is translated as CASSYWGFNTEAFF.

This rearrangement joins TRBV30 to TRBJ1-6, with 7 bases fitting TRBD1. Germline V lookup: CDR1 GTSNPN, CDR2 SVGIG (reference sequence). This CDR3 has 13 residues. The V gene end was trimmed by 3 bases and the J gene end by 10 bases; junction bases not matched to a gene: 6. CDR3 protein: CAWSRDRSSPLHF. The CDR3 region has the DNA TGTGCCTGGAGCCGGGACAGAAGCTCACCCCTCCACTTT. The whole variable domain, remainder taken from reference TRBV30 and TRBJ1-6, is SQTIHQWPATLVQPVGSPLSLECTVEGTSNPNLYWYRQAAGRGLQLLFYSVGIGQISSEVPQNLSASRPQDRQFILSSKKLLLSDSGFYLCAWSRDRSSPLHFGNGTRLTVT.

This clonotype was recorded a few times. This sequence joins TRBV7-9 and TRBJ2-1; 10 bases fit TRBD1. Germline assignment: CDR1 SEHNR and CDR2 FQNEAQ (reference sequence). The CDR3 length is 16 residues. The V segment lost 5 bases and the J segment 0 bases; nucleotides outside the gene matches: 4. CDR3 sequence (DNA): TGTGCCAGCAGCCCGCGGACAGGGGGCTCCTACAATGAGCAGTTCTTC. The encoded protein is CASSPRTGGSYNEQFF.

This clonotype appeared a few times. V usage is TRBV20-1 and J usage is TRBJ2-3; 12 bases match TRBD2. Germline-derived CDR1 and CDR2 are DFQATT and SNEGSKA (reference sequence). J was trimmed by 2 bases and V by 5 bases; bases with no gene match: 5. The CDR3 runs to 15 residues. In DNA, the CDR3 is TGCAGTGCTGGTAGACTAGCGGGGGTCACAGATACGCAGTATTTT. As protein: CSAGRLAGVTDTQYF.

This clonotype has a handful of counts. V gene TRBV3-1 combines with J gene TRBJ2-1; D remains unclear. V lost 5 bases, J lost 0 bases, and 14 bases lay in between. Germline V gene sequence: CDR1 LGHDT, CDR2 YNNKEL (reference sequence). This CDR3 region has 16 residues. CDR3 loop: CASSTHRRSSYNEQFF. In nucleotides, the CDR3 is TGTGCCAGCAGCACCCACCGAAGGTCCTCCTACAATGAGCAGTTCTTC.

There are a few counts of this clonotype. The chain carries TRBV3-1 and TRBJ2-1; possibly TRBD1 or TRBD2 for D (5 bases each). Deletions cut 2 bases from V and 8 bases from J, with 16 bases between. This CDR3 comprises 15 residues. Germline CDR1 reads LGHDT; CDR2 reads YNNKEL (reference sequence). Written as DNA, the CDR3 is TGTGCCAGCAGCCAACGGGGCAGGGCAAGGTATGAGCAGTTCTTC. Translating gives CASSQRGRARYEQFF.